This T cell receptor beta chain was sequenced in a study of control samples from healthy donors and cancer patients. The table came from immunoSEQ multiplex PCR; TCRdb's copy has only in-frame clones and leaves some out. The table includes 250,000 to 300,000 clones, approximately 80% detected once. V gave up 2 bases and J gave up 2 bases, with 4 bases separating them. This CDR3 is 14 amino acids long. The germline gives CDR1 SGHTA, CDR2 FQGTGA. This receptor was obtained from a woman aged 55-70 years with lung cancer. J is TRBJ2-6 and V is TRBV7-3; no definite D call. The sample consisted of PBMCs. CDR3 nucleotides: TGTGCCAGCAGCTTACAGACTGGGGCCAACGTCCTGACTTTC. Residues: CASSLQTGANVLTF.